Below, 24 T cell receptor beta chains from the same sample are listed, as sequenced in a study of blood T cell repertoires in COVID-19. Only in-frame clones appear in the TCRdb table, and some are missing; sequencing was by immunoSEQ multiplex PCR. The sample lists tens of thousands of clones, 85% to 90% occurring once. The source material was peripheral blood. All receptors come from a woman in her fifties or sixties with acute or convalescent COVID-19.

This chain connects TRBV6-2 or TRBV6-3 to TRBJ2-7, with 16 bases matching TRBD2. CDR1 is MNHEY, CDR2 SVGEGT, per germline. J gave up 5 bases and V 5 bases, and 9 bases lay outside the gene matches. The length of the CDR3 is 17 residues. The CDR3 is CASSPGTSGGAFDEQYV. CDR3 DNA: TGTGCCAGCAGTCCCGGGACTAGCGGGGGGGCCTTCGACGAGCAGTACGTC.

The chain joins TRBV5-1 to TRBJ1-3; 7 positions agree with TRBD1. The J segment lost 9 bases and the V segment lost 2 bases, leaving 8 bases of the junction unmatched. Germline V gives CDR1 SGHRS, CDR2 YFSETQ. This CDR3 contains 14 residues. CDR3 loop: CASSFDRAGGTIYF. The CDR3 nucleotides read TGCGCCAGCAGCTTTGACAGGGCTGGCGGCACCATATATTTT.

The chain recombines TRBV7-9 with TRBJ2-5; D is perhaps TRBD1 (6 bases). The CDR3 totals 18 residues. The V end lost 0 bases, the J end lost 4 bases, and 21 bases lay between the germline ends. Germline V CDR1 and CDR2: SEHNR, FQNEAQ (reference sequence). The CDR3 loop is CASSLALPKGVRGETQYF. The CDR3 nucleotides are TGTGCCAGCAGCTTAGCCCTCCCGAAGGGGGTAAGGGGAGAGACCCAGTACTTC.

The V gene is TRBV4-1, the J gene TRBJ1-2; TRBD1 matches 10 bases. With V trimmed by 10 bases and J by 8 bases, 4 bases remained unmatched. The germline CDR1 and CDR2 sequences are MGHRA and YSYEKL. The CDR3 sequence is 11 residues long. Written as DNA, the CDR3 is TGCGCCACCGGGACAGGGGTCGGCTACACCTTC. It specifies CATGTGVGYTF.

The chain joins TRBV28 to TRBJ2-7, with 7 bases identical to TRBD1. Germline-derived CDR1 and CDR2 are MDHEN and SYDVKM. The CDR3 extends over 14 amino acids. The ends lost 6 bases at V and 13 bases at J; junction bases unmatched: 18. This CDR3 is CASSTGVGSWMGYV. The DNA of the CDR3 is TGTGCCAGCAGCACAGGGGTAGGGTCCTGGATGGGATACGTC.

The V and J genes are TRBV7-2 and TRBJ1-1; possibly TRBD1 for D (6 bases). The CDR3 contains 14 residues. With 5 bases removed from V and 2 bases from J, the gap between germline ends came to 12 bases. Germline V gives CDR1 SGHTA, CDR2 FQGNSA. CDR3 coding DNA: TGTGCCAGCAGCCTTGGACAGAAAAACACTGAAGCTTTCTTT. Its translation: CASSLGQKNTEAFF.

The chain carries TRBV19 and TRBJ2-2, with D tentatively TRBD1 (6 bases). Germline V CDR1 and CDR2: LNHDA, SQIVND (reference sequence). Trimming took off 6 bases at V and 7 bases at J, with 18 bases between the two ends. There are 15 residues in the CDR3. The CDR3 here is CASRAQGQGLGELFF. The DNA of the CDR3 is TGTGCCAGTAGGGCCCAGGGACAAGGGCTCGGGGAGCTGTTTTTT.

The chain recombines TRBV6-5 with TRBJ1-2; unclear D gene. Trimming removed 0 bases from V and 7 bases from J, with 12 bases in between. This CDR3 has 14 amino acids. Germline values: CDR1 MNHEY, CDR2 SVGAGI. CDR3 nucleotides: TGTGCCAGCAGTTACTCGAGCGGGTTCTCTGGCTACACCTTC. Amino acid sequence: CASSYSSGFSGYTF.

V gene TRBV28 combines with J gene TRBJ1-1; the D gene is possibly TRBD1 (5 bases). The V and J ends lost 7 bases and 3 bases respectively, with 21 bases between them. The CDR3 runs 16 residues. Germline V lookup: CDR1 MDHEN, CDR2 SYDVKM. The chain's CDR3 is CASIGSSAGKDTEAFF. CDR3 nucleotides: TGTGCCAGCATCGGATCGTCGGCAGGGAAGGACACTGAAGCTTTCTTT.

The chain has TRBV24-1 and TRBJ1-2; a possible D gene is TRBD1 (6 bases). The germline gives CDR1 KGHDR, CDR2 SFDVKD. Trimming removed 3 bases from V and 8 bases from J, with 15 bases in between. CDR3 length: 14 amino acids. The CDR3 nucleotides read TGTGCCACCAGTGATCCACAGGGCCCTAGGGGCTACACCTTC. It translates to CATSDPQGPRGYTF.

The chain couples TRBV11-2 to TRBJ2-2, with D unclear. The V end was cut by 8 bases, the J end by 2 bases, with 12 bases between. CDR1 is SGHAT and CDR2 is FQNNGV in the germline V gene. This CDR3 spans 14 amino acids. Here the CDR3 reads CASGLSVNTGELFF. The CDR3 DNA sequence: TGTGCCAGCGGGCTATCCGTTAACACCGGGGAGCTGTTTTTT.

V is TRBV4-1 and J is TRBJ1-6; TRBD1 aligns across 7 bases. V lost 2 bases to trimming and J lost 10 bases; unmatched junction nucleotides: 5. The CDR3 is made up of 14 amino acids. The germline CDR1 and CDR2 sequences are MGHRA and YSYEKL. In DNA form, the CDR3 reads TGCGCCAGCAGCCAATTGACAGGGATATCACCCCTCCACTTT. Amino acid sequence: CASSQLTGISPLHF.

V gene TRBV6-5 combines with J gene TRBJ2-1; tentative D call: TRBD1 (6 bases). This CDR3 has 13 amino acids. Germline V gene sequence: CDR1 MNHEY, CDR2 SVGAGI. V dropped 5 bases and J dropped 7 bases, with 12 bases sitting between them. The DNA of the CDR3 is TGTGCCAGCAGTACCTTCAGGGGAAATGAGCAGTTCTTC. Protein sequence: CASSTFRGNEQFF.

Here the CDR3 reads CASSRGHYEQYV. CDR3 sequence (DNA): TGTGCCAGCAGCCGGGGACACTACGAGCAGTACGTC. V is TRBV28 and J is TRBJ2-7; D perhaps matches TRBD1 (6 bases). Germline CDR1 and CDR2: MDHEN and SYDVKM. V was pared by 6 bases and J by 3 bases, with 9 bases between. The CDR3 has 12 residues.

The rearrangement uses TRBV5-1 and TRBJ1-2, with 7 positions matching TRBD1. V trimming: 0 bases; J trimming: 5 bases; junction bases outside the gene matches: 7. CDR3 size: 15 residues. The germline CDR1 and CDR2 sequences are SGHRS and YFSETQ. CDR3 sequence reads: CASSLEPGGMYGYTF. In DNA, the CDR3 is TGCGCCAGCAGCTTGGAACCAGGGGGAATGTATGGCTACACCTTC. Based on the CDR3 plus reference TRBV5-1 and TRBJ1-2, the full variable domain is KAGVTQTPRYLIKTRGQQVTLSCSPISGHRSVSWYQQTPGQGLQFLFEYFSETQRNKGNFPGRFSGRQFSNSRSEMNVSTLELGDSALYLCASSLEPGGMYGYTFGSGTRLTVV.

The rearrangement links TRBV12-3 or TRBV12-4 to TRBJ1-2; D unclear. V shed 3 bases and J shed 3 bases, with 5 bases lying between them. The CDR3 is made up of 12 amino acids. The CDR3 spells CASSLQYYGYTF. Written as DNA, the CDR3 is TGTGCCAGCAGTTTGCAGTACTATGGCTACACCTTC.

In DNA, the CDR3 is TGTGCCAGCAGTCCTACCGGGACAGGGATCACTGAAGCTTTCTTT. It yields the protein CASSPTGTGITEAFF. The chain carries TRBV28 and TRBJ1-1; 9 nucleotides line up with TRBD1. The CDR3 length is 15 residues. Per the germline V gene, CDR1 is MDHEN and CDR2 is SYDVKM. V trimming: 5 bases; J trimming: 4 bases; junction bases outside the gene matches: 8.

As concerns this clone: The sample has other DNA sequences that encode this CDR3 too. The chain joins TRBV6-5 to TRBJ1-4; possibly TRBD1 for D (5 bases). Germline V gene data show CDR1 as MNHEY and CDR2 as SVGAGI. CDR3 length equals 15 residues. With 0 bases removed from V and 3 bases from J, the gap between germline ends came to 8 bases. For the CDR3, the DNA is TGTGCCAGCAGTTACTCGACAGTTCCTAATGAAAAACTGTTTTTT. Translated, it gives CASSYSTVPNEKLFF.

The V call is TRBV9, the J call TRBJ1-6, with a weak D call TRBD1 (6 bases). V was clipped by 5 bases and J by 8 bases, with 17 bases between them. This CDR3 has 15 residues. Germline-derived CDR1 and CDR2 are SGDLS and YYNGEE. The CDR3 sequence: CASRQGLSGDSPLHF. DNA for the CDR3: TGTGCCAGCAGGCAGGGGCTGAGCGGCGATTCACCCCTCCACTTT.

The chain recombines TRBV7-2 with TRBJ2-3; D gene unclear. The length of the CDR3 is 15 residues. From germline, CDR1 is SGHTA and CDR2 FQGNSA. Trimming removed 3 bases from V and 1 base from J, with 11 bases in between. CDR3 residues: CASSLAVHRTDTQYF. In DNA form, the CDR3 reads TGTGCCAGCAGCTTGGCCGTCCACCGCACAGATACGCAGTATTTT.

CDR3 sequence (DNA): TGCAGTGCTAGTCGGCGGGGGGGCCTCGATGAGCAGTTCTTC. It specifies CSASRRGGLDEQFF. The V and J genes are TRBV20-1 and TRBJ2-1, with 9 positions matching TRBD2. In germline, CDR1 is DFQATT, CDR2 SNEGSKA (reference sequence). V was clipped by 3 bases and J by 8 bases; unmatched bases: 8. The CDR3 is made up of 14 amino acids.

The V and J genes are TRBV3-1 (or the pseudogene TRBV3-2) and TRBJ1-2; TRBD1 is a possible D gene (5 bases). Germline V gene data show CDR1 as LGHDT and CDR2 as YNNKEL (reference sequence). Trimming stripped 4 bases from V and 4 bases from J, with 16 bases between. The CDR3 totals 15 residues. DNA of the CDR3: TGTGCCAGCAGCCGAGGGACCGGGGGACCCTATGGCTACACCTTC. This gives the protein CASSRGTGGPYGYTF.

The V and J genes are TRBV10-3 and TRBJ1-5, with D possibly being TRBD1 (5 bases). In germline, CDR1 is ENHRY, CDR2 SYGVKD. V was pared by 5 bases and J by 0 bases, with 8 bases between. This CDR3 is 14 amino acids long. The CDR3 coding sequence is TGTGCCATCAGTAATCAGGGTAGCAATCAGCCCCAGCATTTT. Residues: CAISNQGSNQPQHF.

This chain uses TRBV7-6 with TRBJ1-5, with 12 bases lining up with TRBD1. The germline V gene encodes CDR1 SGHVS and CDR2 FNYEAQ. CDR3 size: 17 residues. The ends lost 5 bases at V and 1 base at J; junction bases unmatched: 6. For the CDR3, the DNA is TGTGCCAGCAGCGTCGGGACAGGGGGCCTAAGCAATCAGCCCCAGCATTTT. As protein: CASSVGTGGLSNQPQHF.